This TCR beta chain is drawn from a study of blood T cell repertoires in COVID-19. Overall study context: Samples of COVID-19 (acute and convalescent) were obtained from the United States, Italy and Spain. PBMCs, B-cell-depleted T cells, or T cells were the source of the cDNA or gDNA that made up the material.

Under the authors' procedure: Counts of nucleated cells, estimated from reference gene primer amplification, were obtained. Sequencing was performed with immunoSEQ multiplex PCR; in TCRdb, only in-frame clones are kept and a portion is missing. The DNA was the basis for D and trimming; V, J and clone size are from that table. This sample has 150,000 to 200,000 clones, with approximately 89% found just once. This clone was seen a handful of times. The CDR3 contains 17 residues. From germline, CDR1 is ENHRY and CDR2 SYGVKD. V shed 2 bases, J shed 6 bases, and the junction held 10 bases outside the gene matches.

This receptor was identified in a woman in her twenties or thirties with acute or convalescent COVID-19. The V and J genes are TRBV10-3 and TRBJ2-1, with 10 bases matching TRBD1. Material: peripheral blood. CDR3 in amino acids: CAISEPSTGGESNEQFF. In DNA, the CDR3 is TGTGCCATCAGTGAGCCATCGACAGGGGGCGAATCCAATGAGCAGTTCTTC.